This T cell receptor (beta chain) was identified during a study of blood T cell repertoires in COVID-19. In the study overall: The cDNA or gDNA used as material had been derived from T cells, B-cell-depleted T cells, or PBMCs.

CDR1 is LNHDA, CDR2 SQIVND, per germline (reference sequence). The CDR3 consists of 16 residues. Trimming cost V 3 bases and J 6 bases; bases outside gene matches: 8. In the study's own analysis: Amplifying reference gene primers gave estimates of nucleated cell counts. Method: immunoSEQ multiplex PCR; TCRdb's copy keeps in-frame clones and lacks some. D and trimming come from the DNA, and the V and J calls and clone size come from that table. The repertoire holds approximately 52,000 clones, with roughly 89% as singletons. Sequencing was done on a sample of peripheral blood. The clonotype comes from a man in his sixties with active COVID-19. The chain links TRBV19 to TRBJ2-1, with 10 bases identical to TRBD2. The CDR3 is CASSIGPSGRSNEQFF. The DNA of the CDR3 is TGTGCCAGTAGTATCGGCCCTAGCGGGAGATCCAATGAGCAGTTCTTC.